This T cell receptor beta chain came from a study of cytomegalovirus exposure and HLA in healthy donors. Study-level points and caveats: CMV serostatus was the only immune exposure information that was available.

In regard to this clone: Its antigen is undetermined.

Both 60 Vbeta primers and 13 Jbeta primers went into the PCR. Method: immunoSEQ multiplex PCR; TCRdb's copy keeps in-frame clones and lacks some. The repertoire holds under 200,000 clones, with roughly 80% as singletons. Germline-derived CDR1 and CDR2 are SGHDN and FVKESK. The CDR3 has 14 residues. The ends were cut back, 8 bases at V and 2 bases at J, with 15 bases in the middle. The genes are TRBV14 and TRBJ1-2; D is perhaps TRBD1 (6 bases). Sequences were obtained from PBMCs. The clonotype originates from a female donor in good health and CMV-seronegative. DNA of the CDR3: TGTGCCAGCGAGGGGACACACGAGAACTATGGCTACACCTTC. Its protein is CASEGTHENYGYTF.